Shown below are 12 T cell receptor beta chains from a single sample sequenced in a study of T cell changes during pregnancy in multiple sclerosis (dated by TCRdb to about 2019). The library was built by means of the immunoSEQ multiplex PCR assay. This is the immuneACCESS table as TCRdb keeps it, with only in-frame sequences that have V and J called. A part of the clones is gone; compared with another copy, unresolved V genes explain less than half, and the rest is unexplained. This sample is represented by around 39,000 clones; 88% of them were singletons. 1.2% of the sample is held by the ten biggest clonotypes. This specimen consisted of CD4+ T cells from peripheral blood mononuclear cells, obtained before pregnancy. The receptors originated from a female donor with multiple sclerosis, enrolled in a pregnancy study.

The J gene is TRBJ2-1, the V gene TRBV9; D gene ambiguous. V gave up 0 bases and J gave up 0 bases, with 13 bases separating them. The CDR3 is made up of 17 amino acids. The germline V gene has CDR1 SGDLS and CDR2 YYNGEE. DNA of the CDR3: TGTGCCAGCAGCGTAGCAGTGGTCCCCAGCTCCTACAATGAGCAGTTCTTC. This encodes CASSVAVVPSSYNEQFF.

V usage is TRBV5-1 and J usage is TRBJ2-4; maybe TRBD1 (6 bases). V gave up 5 bases and J gave up 5 bases, with 29 bases separating them. CDR1 and CDR2 (germline): SGHRS, YFSETQ. There are 19 residues in the CDR3. The CDR3 spells CASSSSTWQGPKGENIQYF. CDR3 sequence (DNA): TGCGCCAGCAGTTCATCTACTTGGCAGGGCCCTAAGGGGGAAAACATTCAGTACTTC.

This clone was seen only a few times. CDR3 bases: TGTGCCAGCAGCTTAAGGGGACAAGCGAACACTGAAGCTTTCTTT. It codes for CASSLRGQANTEAFF. The chain couples TRBV7-8 to TRBJ1-1, with D maybe TRBD1 (6 bases). Germline CDR1 reads SGHVS; CDR2 reads FQNEAQ. The CDR3 totals 15 residues. V shed 2 bases and J shed 1 base, with 11 bases lying between them.

The chain links TRBV27 to TRBJ1-1; tentative D call: TRBD1 (6 bases). Germline assignment: CDR1 MNHEY and CDR2 SMNVEV (reference sequence). Trimming removed 6 bases at V and 8 bases at J, with 13 bases between. This CDR3 has 12 amino acids. The CDR3 sequence: CASRTPTGEAFF. CDR3 nucleotide sequence: TGTGCCAGCAGAACCCCTACAGGGGAAGCTTTCTTT.

This clone was recorded a few times. The rearrangement uses TRBV28 and TRBJ1-2; D is ambiguous. The CDR3 loop spans 13 amino acids. Trimming removed 2 bases from V and 7 bases from J, with 11 bases in between. Germline assignment: CDR1 MDHEN and CDR2 SYDVKM. The CDR3: CASSLEGVGGYTF. In nucleotides, the CDR3 is TGTGCCAGCAGTTTAGAGGGCGTGGGTGGCTACACCTTC.

This clone appeared a few times. The genes are TRBV30 and TRBJ1-5, with 11 bases aligning to TRBD1. The CDR3 totals 16 residues. With 8 bases clipped from V and 7 bases from J, the junction kept 16 bases outside the gene matches. Per germline, CDR1 GTSNPN and CDR2 SVGIG (reference sequence). The CDR3 DNA reads TGTGCCGGATCAGCGGGACAGGGGGGAGTGGGCCAGCCCCAGCATTTT. Protein: CAGSAGQGGVGQPQHF.

The chain joins TRBV6-5 to TRBJ2-7, with 8 bases matching TRBD1. The trim removed 6 bases at V and 7 bases at J, leaving 8 bases unmatched. This CDR3 region has 13 residues. Germline values: CDR1 MNHEY, CDR2 SVGAGI. The CDR3 here is CASSRQGTGEQYF. CDR3 in DNA: TGTGCCAGCAGCCGACAGGGGACGGGGGAGCAGTACTTC.

The rearrangement uses TRBV30 and TRBJ2-7; no clear D. Between the trimmed V and J ends, which lost 6 bases and 1 base, there was a span of 16 bases. The CDR3 spans 14 residues. Germline values: CDR1 GTSNPN, CDR2 SVGIG (reference sequence). CDR3 residues: CACQTQVLSYEQYF. The CDR3 DNA reads TGTGCCTGCCAGACACAAGTCCTTTCCTACGAGCAGTACTTC.

The rearrangement links TRBV6-5 to TRBJ2-1; D is perhaps TRBD2 (5 bases). The V and J ends lost 2 bases and 3 bases respectively, with 11 bases between them. Germline V gene lookup returns CDR1 MNHEY and CDR2 SVGAGI. The length of the CDR3 is 15 residues. The chain's CDR3 is CASSYDPSIYNEQFF. CDR3 nucleotides: TGTGCCAGCAGTTACGACCCTAGCATCTACAATGAGCAGTTCTTC.

CDR3 amino acids: CASSPYRQALSGNTIYF. In nucleotides, the CDR3 is TGTGCCAGCTCACCATATCGGCAGGCTCTCTCTGGAAACACCATATATTTT. The rearrangement links TRBV18 to TRBJ1-3; D ambiguous. CDR1 and CDR2 (germline): KGHSH, LQKENI. This CDR3 has 17 residues. The germline V and J ends were trimmed by 2 bases and 0 bases, with 14 bases remaining between them.

This clone was recorded a few times. The chain carries TRBV28 and TRBJ1-5; D might be TRBD1 (5 bases). The CDR3 totals 15 residues. V lost 6 bases and J lost 6, with 18 bases in between. CDR1 and CDR2 from the germline V gene are MDHEN and SYDVKM. The CDR3 loop is CASRDLTQGPQPQHF. The CDR3 region has the DNA TGTGCCAGCAGGGACCTGACGCAGGGTCCTCAGCCCCAGCATTTT. The variable domain in full, with the rest retrieved from reference TRBV28 and TRBJ1-5, is DVKVTQSSRYLVKRTGEKVFLECVQDMDHENMFWYRQDPGLGLRLIYFSYDVKMKEKGDIPEGYSVSREKKERFSLILESASTNQTSMYLCASRDLTQGPQPQHFGDGTRLSIL.

The chain links TRBV13 to TRBJ2-7; D possibly corresponds to TRBD2 (6 bases). There are 15 residues in the CDR3. V was pared by 0 bases and J by 3 bases, with 12 bases between. CDR1 is PRHDT, CDR2 FYEKMQ, per germline (reference sequence). The CDR3 protein is CASSLGRLDDYEQYF. The CDR3 DNA follows: TGTGCCAGCAGCTTAGGTAGACTAGATGACTACGAGCAGTACTTC.